These 4 T cell receptor beta chains were all obtained from the same sample, sequenced in a study of cytomegalovirus exposure and HLA in healthy donors (dated by TCRdb to 2016 to 2017). The library was built by means of the immunoSEQ multiplex PCR assay. For the multiplex PCR, a mixture combining 60 forward primers for TCR Vbeta segments and 13 reverse primers for TCR Jbeta segments was used. This immuneACCESS table, as held by TCRdb, lists in-frame sequences with V and J called but not all clones. Of the missing ones, under half trace to an unresolved V gene in checked studies; the others have no known cause. The table for this sample lists approximately 120,000 clones. The top ten clonotypes cover less than 3% of the sample. Sequencing used PBMCs. All receptors derive from a man younger than 40 in good health and CMV-seronegative.

The chain couples TRBV9 to TRBJ1-2; a possible D gene is TRBD1 (6 bases). Germline CDR1 SGDLS, CDR2 YYNGEE. Trimming stripped 3 bases from V and 2 bases from J, with 17 bases between. The CDR3 sequence is 16 residues long. In nucleotides, the CDR3 is TGTGCCAGCAGCGGTAACAGGGACCTCCTAAACTATGGCTACACCTTC. It yields the protein CASSGNRDLLNYGYTF.

The chain has TRBV7-8 and TRBJ2-7; 13 bases fit TRBD2. This CDR3 comprises 17 residues. J gave up 2 bases and V 5 bases, and 9 bases lay outside the gene matches. Germline V CDR1 and CDR2: SGHVS, FQNEAQ. CDR3 loop: CASSQLLGLAGTYEQYF. CDR3 DNA: TGTGCCAGCAGCCAATTGTTGGGACTAGCGGGAACCTACGAGCAGTACTTC.

The chain joins TRBV4-1 to TRBJ2-2; 9 nucleotides align to TRBD1. Germline-derived CDR1 and CDR2 are MGHRA and YSYEKL. The CDR3 contains 17 residues. The V gene end was trimmed by 5 bases and the J gene end by 5 bases; junction bases not matched to a gene: 12. The CDR3 loop is CASSVNPGQGGTGELFF. As DNA, the CDR3 is TGCGCCAGCAGCGTTAATCCGGGACAGGGTGGGACCGGGGAGCTGTTTTTT.

The chain has TRBV2 and TRBJ1-2; no clear D. The CDR3 length is 11 residues. Looked up from germline, CDR1 is SNHLY and CDR2 is FYNNEI. The V and J ends lost 6 bases and 8 bases respectively, with 10 bases between them. CDR3 coding DNA: TGTGCCAGCAGCCCTTCAGTCGGCTACACCTTC. Translation gives CASSPSVGYTF.